Presented here are 5 T cell receptor beta chains from one specimen sequenced in a study of blood T cells in healthy people across ages. For the second PCR, which ran for roughly 7 to 11 cycles, a sample-barcoded 5' primer and a J-beta primer mix were used. TCRdb re-derived calls from the 5' RACE reads in MiXCR, one entry per CDR3 protein. This sample yields around 1,900,000 distinct CDR3 sequences, of which about 39% are seen a single time; 20% to 25% belongs to the top ten. The source material was blood. The receptors derive from a human donor in good health.

V gene TRBV7-2 combines with J gene TRBJ1-5, with 8 bases aligning to TRBD1. Trimming took 7 bases from V and 7 from J; bases not matched to a gene: 6. The CDR3 is 13 amino acids. Germline values: CDR1 SGHTA, CDR2 FQGNSA. This CDR3 reads CASNDRGGQPQHF. The CDR3 DNA follows: TGTGCCAGCAACGACAGGGGTGGGCAGCCCCAGCATTTT.

V gene TRBV18 combines with J gene TRBJ1-2; unclear D gene. Trimming took off 4 bases at V and 7 bases at J, with 10 bases between the two ends. The CDR3 is 12 residues long. Germline values: CDR1 KGHSH, CDR2 LQKENI. Here the CDR3 reads CASSLLQTGYTF. CDR3 nucleotide sequence: TGTGCCAGCTCACTTCTCCAGACTGGCTACACCTTC.

The DNA of the CDR3 is TGCGCCAGCAGCCAAGGAGGACAGATTAATGAAAAACTGTTTTTT. Translating gives CASSQGGQINEKLFF. The V call is TRBV4-3, the J call TRBJ1-4, with a possible D match to TRBD1 (6 bases). Per the germline V gene, CDR1 is LGHNA and CDR2 is YSLEER. This CDR3 comprises 15 residues. Trimming removed 1 base at V and 4 bases at J, with 10 bases between.

This clonotype was picked up one time. V usage is TRBV29-1 and J usage is TRBJ2-5; 10 bases fit TRBD2. CDR3 length: 12 amino acids. The trim removed 5 bases at V and 10 bases at J, leaving 7 bases unmatched. Per the germline V gene, CDR1 is SQVTM and CDR2 is ANQGSEA. The CDR3 loop reads CSVLAGAGDQYF. Here the CDR3 DNA reads TGCAGCGTTCTAGCGGGGGCCGGGGACCAGTACTTC.

The CDR3 reads CASSLISSGVDEQFF. As DNA, the CDR3 is TGCGCCAGCAGCTTGATTTCTAGCGGGGTGGATGAGCAGTTCTTC. J is TRBJ2-1 and V is TRBV5-1, with 9 bases fitting TRBD2. V trimming: 1 base; J trimming: 8 bases; junction bases outside the gene matches: 7. Germline V CDR1 and CDR2: SGHRS, YFSETQ. The CDR3 contains 15 residues.